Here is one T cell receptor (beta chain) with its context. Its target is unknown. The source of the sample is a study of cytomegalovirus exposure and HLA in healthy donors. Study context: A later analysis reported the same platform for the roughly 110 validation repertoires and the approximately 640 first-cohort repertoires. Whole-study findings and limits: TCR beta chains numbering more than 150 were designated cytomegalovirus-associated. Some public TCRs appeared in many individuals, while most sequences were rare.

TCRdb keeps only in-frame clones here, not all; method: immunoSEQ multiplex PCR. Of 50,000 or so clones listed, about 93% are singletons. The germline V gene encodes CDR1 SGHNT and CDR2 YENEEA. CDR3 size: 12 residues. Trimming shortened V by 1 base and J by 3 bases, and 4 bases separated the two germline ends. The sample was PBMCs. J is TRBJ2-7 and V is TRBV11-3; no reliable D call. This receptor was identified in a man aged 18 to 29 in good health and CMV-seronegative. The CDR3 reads CASSLGSYEQYF. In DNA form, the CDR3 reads TGTGCCAGCAGCTTAGGTAGCTACGAGCAGTACTTC.